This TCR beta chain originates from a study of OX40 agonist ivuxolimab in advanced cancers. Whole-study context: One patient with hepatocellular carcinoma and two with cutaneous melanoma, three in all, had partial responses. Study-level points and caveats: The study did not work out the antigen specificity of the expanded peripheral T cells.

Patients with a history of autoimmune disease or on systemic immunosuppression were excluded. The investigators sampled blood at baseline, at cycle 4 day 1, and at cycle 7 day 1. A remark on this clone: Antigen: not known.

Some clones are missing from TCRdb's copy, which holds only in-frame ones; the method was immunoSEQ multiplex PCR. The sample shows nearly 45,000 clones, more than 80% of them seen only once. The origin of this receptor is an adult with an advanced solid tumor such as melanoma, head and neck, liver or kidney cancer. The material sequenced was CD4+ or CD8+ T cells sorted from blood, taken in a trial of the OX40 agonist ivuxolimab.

CDR3 amino acids: CASSAYPSNEQFF. The CDR3 DNA is TGTGCCAGCAGCGCCTACCCAAGCAATGAGCAGTTCTTC. V and J are TRBV7-6 and TRBJ2-1; unclear D gene. With 5 bases removed from V and 6 bases from J, the gap between germline ends came to 11 bases. CDR1 is SGHVS and CDR2 is FNYEAQ in the germline V gene. This CDR3 has 13 amino acids.